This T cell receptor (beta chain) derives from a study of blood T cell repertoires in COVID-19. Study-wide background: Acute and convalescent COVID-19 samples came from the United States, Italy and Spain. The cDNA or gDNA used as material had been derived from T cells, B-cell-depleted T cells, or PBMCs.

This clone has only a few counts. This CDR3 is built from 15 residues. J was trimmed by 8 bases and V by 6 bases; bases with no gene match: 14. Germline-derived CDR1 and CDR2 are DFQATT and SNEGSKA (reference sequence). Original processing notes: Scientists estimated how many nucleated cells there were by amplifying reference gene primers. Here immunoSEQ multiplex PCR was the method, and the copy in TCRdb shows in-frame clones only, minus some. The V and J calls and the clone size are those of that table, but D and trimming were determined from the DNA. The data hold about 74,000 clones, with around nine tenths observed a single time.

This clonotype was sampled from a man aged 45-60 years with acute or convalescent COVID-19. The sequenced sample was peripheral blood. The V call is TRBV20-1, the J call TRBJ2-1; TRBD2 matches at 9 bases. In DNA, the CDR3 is TGCAGTGCCAGTCCCGCCAGCGGGGGGCGTTATGAGCAGTTCTTC. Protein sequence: CSASPASGGRYEQFF.